This is a list of T cell receptor beta chains from one sample in a study of blood T cell repertoires in COVID-19. This table comes from immunoSEQ multiplex PCR, and its TCRdb copy is limited to in-frame clones, with some not included. The sample carries 300,000 to 400,000 clones, 87% recorded once. Input material: peripheral blood. These receptors came from a woman between 45 and 65 years old with COVID-19, enrolled during active disease. Both conserved end residues are trimmed from each CDR3. Expanded clones are given a class, and other clones once, few, many or no size at all.

J: TRBJ1-4
V: TRBV18
size: NA
CDR3: ASSPVGGTNEKLF

J: TRBJ1-2
V: TRBV6-6
size: NA
CDR3: ASSFRDREAYGYT

J: TRBJ2-3
V: TRBV7-9
size: NA
CDR3: ASSRTKAGVGTDTQY

J: TRBJ2-7
V: TRBV27
size: NA
CDR3: ASRASGRTYEQY

J: TRBJ2-7
V: TRBV30
size: NA
CDR3: AWRTGAYEQY

J: TRBJ2-4
V: TRBV6-5
size: NA
CDR3: ASTVRTGAKNIQY

J: TRBJ2-4
V: TRBV7-3
size: NA
CDR3: ASSLMSGAALNIQY

J: TRBJ1-1
V: TRBV7-3
size: once
CDR3: ASSLSAGNTEAF

J: TRBJ1-6
V: TRBV5-4
size: NA
CDR3: ASRETGNSYNSPLH

J: TRBJ1-6
V: TRBV18
size: once
CDR3: ASSPVESSYNSPLH

J: TRBJ1-1
V: TRBV6-5
size: NA
CDR3: ASSYGQGETEAF

J: TRBJ1-5
V: TRBV30
size: NA
CDR3: AWSTGQGQPQH

J: TRBJ2-7
V: TRBV3-1/TRBV3-2
size: once
CDR3: ASSQGGGSGRYEQY

J: TRBJ1-1
V: TRBV7-2
size: NA
CDR3: ASSLGPGGTEAF

J: TRBJ2-5
V: TRBV18
size: NA
CDR3: ASSRALEETQY

J: TRBJ2-2
V: TRBV19
size: NA
CDR3: ASSSRTGARDTGELF

J: TRBJ1-6
V: TRBV6-6
size: NA
CDR3: ASSDRQESPLH

J: TRBJ2-6
V: TRBV18
size: few
CDR3: ASSPTPALISGANVLT

J: TRBJ1-5
V: TRBV12-1
size: NA
CDR3: ASSRPRPRGH

J: TRBJ1-2
V: TRBV18
size: NA
CDR3: ASSPRGTGTDYGYT

J: TRBJ2-7
V: TRBV3-1/TRBV3-2
size: many
CDR3: ASSRIGDRKKY

J: TRBJ2-7
V: TRBV3-1/TRBV3-2
size: NA
CDR3: ASSRNAGLAGNYEQY

J: TRBJ2-7
V: TRBV5-1
size: NA
CDR3: ASSLGSGQGFFKQY

J: TRBJ2-1
V: TRBV19
size: NA
CDR3: ATKLSGSSRNEQF

J: TRBJ1-4
V: TRBV7-9
size: NA
CDR3: ASRSRAPESNEKLF

J: TRBJ2-1
V: TRBV25-1
size: NA
CDR3: ATRTSWDEQF

J: TRBJ2-7
V: TRBV12-5
size: NA
CDR3: ASGGITGGFWYEQY

J: TRBJ1-5
V: TRBV18
size: NA
CDR3: ASSPPGTQSNQPQH

J: TRBJ2-1
V: TRBV5-1
size: NA
CDR3: ASSVTSGPILNEQF

J: TRBJ2-1
V: TRBV11-2
size: NA
CDR3: ASSLVSGAYNEQF

J: TRBJ1-2
V: TRBV20-1
size: NA
CDR3: SASPGQGNYGYT

J: TRBJ2-1
V: TRBV9
size: few
CDR3: ASSWRGETYNEQF

J: TRBJ2-2
V: TRBV5-4
size: NA
CDR3: ASSFAGTSAGELF

J: TRBJ1-2
V: TRBV2
size: few
CDR3: ASSEPEGDYGYT

J: TRBJ2-1
V: TRBV9
size: NA
CDR3: ASSPRLAEPNEQF

J: TRBJ2-2
V: TRBV28
size: NA
CDR3: ASSLSAGGNTGELF

J: TRBJ2-1
V: TRBV21-1
size: NA
CDR3: ASSILMWDREDEQF

J: TRBJ2-7
V: TRBV20-1
size: NA
CDR3: SASGAGYEQY

J: TRBJ2-7
V: TRBV4-1
size: NA
CDR3: ASSQGPRDYEQY

J: TRBJ1-2
V: TRBV3-1/TRBV3-2
size: NA
CDR3: ASSHRRQANYGYT

J: TRBJ1-1
V: TRBV29-1
size: NA
CDR3: SVRGLGGRGTEAF